The 22 T cell receptor beta chains reported below all come from one sample, sequenced in a study of shared clonotypes between healthy human individuals. Measured with immunoSEQ multiplex PCR; TCRdb has only the in-frame clones, and not every one. The sample gives approximately 2.1 million clones, about 92% of which show up once; roughly 0.36% is in the top ten. Input material: naive CD4+ T cells from PBMCs. The subset here: CD45RA+ positively selected. The origin of the receptors is a man aged 18 to 35 in good health. Some clones in this sample may be carry-over from other donors' samples.

The chain combines TRBV19 with TRBJ2-5; TRBD1 aligns across 8 bases. Germline CDR1 and CDR2: LNHDA and SQIVND (reference sequence). The CDR3 contains 15 residues. Trimming took 5 bases from V and 2 from J; bases not matched to a gene: 7. The CDR3 region has the DNA TGTGCCAGTAGTCCTGACAGGGGATATCAAGAGACCCAGTACTTC. Amino acids: CASSPDRGYQETQYF.

Remarks on this clone: This CDR3 is also generated by other DNA sequences in the sample. V is TRBV30 and J is TRBJ2-5; possible D gene TRBD1, 6 bases. The germline CDR1 and CDR2 sequences are GTSNPN and SVGIG (reference sequence). This CDR3 region has 13 residues. Trimming took off 0 bases at V and 5 bases at J, with 10 bases between the two ends. The CDR3 loop reads CAWSVGGSETQYF. CDR3 nucleotide sequence: TGTGCCTGGAGTGTAGGGGGATCCGAGACCCAGTACTTC. Full variable domain (outside the CDR3, taken from reference TRBV30 and TRBJ2-5): SQTIHQWPATLVQPVGSPLSLECTVEGTSNPNLYWYRQAAGRGLQLLFYSVGIGQISSEVPQNLSASRPQDRQFILSSKKLLLSDSGFYLCAWSVGGSETQYFGPGTRLLVL.

The chain employs TRBV7-3 and TRBJ2-3; 8 bases line up with TRBD1. Germline loops: CDR1 SGHTA, CDR2 FQGTGA. CDR3 length: 19 residues. The V and J ends lost 5 bases and 1 base, in that order; junction bases with no gene match: 17. Here the CDR3 reads CASSVTAGTGSRGTDTQYF. The CDR3 region has the DNA TGTGCCAGCAGCGTCACCGCCGGGACAGGCTCCAGGGGCACAGATACGCAGTATTTT.

This chain links TRBV11-2 with TRBJ1-1; possibly TRBD1 for D (5 bases). Per germline, CDR1 SGHAT and CDR2 FQNNGV. This CDR3 is built from 17 residues. V lost 0 bases, J lost 4 bases, and 18 bases lay in between. CDR3 nucleotides: TGTGCCAGCAGCTTAGATCCGGGTAAGACGGGGGGCACTGAAGCTTTCTTT. Translated, it gives CASSLDPGKTGGTEAFF.

This clone was observed a handful of times. The chain joins TRBV19 to TRBJ1-5; D is unresolved. Trimming removed 7 bases from V and 7 bases from J, with 11 bases in between. Germline V gives CDR1 LNHDA, CDR2 SQIVND (reference sequence). The CDR3 runs to 12 residues. The CDR3 DNA reads TGTGCCAGTATGTGGCTGAGCCAGCCCCAGCATTTT. This gives the protein CASMWLSQPQHF. The entire variable domain, with the rest obtained from reference TRBV19 and TRBJ1-5, is as follows: DGGITQSPKYLFRKEGQNVTLSCEQNLNHDAMYWYRQDPGQGLRLIYYSQIVNDFQKGDIAEGYSVSREKKESFPLTVTSAQKNPTAFYLCASMWLSQPQHFGDGTRLSIL.

This sequence joins TRBV5-1 and TRBJ2-1, with 10 nucleotides matching TRBD2. V lost 2 bases to trimming and J lost 7 bases; unmatched junction nucleotides: 6. The length of the CDR3 is 15 residues. In germline, CDR1 is SGHRS, CDR2 YFSETQ. CDR3 protein: CASSLSSGRANEQFF. CDR3 sequence (DNA): TGCGCCAGCAGCTTATCCAGCGGGAGGGCGAATGAGCAGTTCTTC.

The chain recombines TRBV4-3 with TRBJ2-1, with TRBD2 identical over 8 bases. CDR1 and CDR2 (germline): LGHNA, YSLEER. The CDR3 covers 15 residues. Trimming took 3 bases from V and 3 from J; bases not matched to a gene: 4. The CDR3 sequence: CASSHTSGDYNEQFF. The CDR3, as DNA: TGCGCCAGCAGCCATACTAGCGGCGACTACAATGAGCAGTTCTTC.

The J gene is TRBJ1-2, the V gene TRBV7-8; D might be TRBD1 (5 bases). The germline V gene has CDR1 SGHVS and CDR2 FQNEAQ. There are 18 residues in the CDR3. Trimming shortened V by 3 bases and J by 11 bases, and 31 bases separated the two germline ends. CDR3 nucleotides: TGTGCCAGCAGCTTCGGTGACTTCTACGGGTTTGGAGAGAGGGGATACACCTTC. It codes for CASSFGDFYGFGERGYTF.

The chain uses TRBV11-2 and TRBJ1-3; no reliable D call. Germline V gene lookup returns CDR1 SGHAT and CDR2 FQNNGV. Trimming stripped 5 bases from V and 1 base from J, with 9 bases between. This CDR3 has 14 amino acids. The CDR3 reads CASSRSRSGNTIYF. The CDR3, as DNA: TGTGCCAGCAGCCGGTCGCGTTCTGGAAACACCATATATTTT.

The chain is built from TRBV11-3 and TRBJ2-2; D is uncertain. Germline CDR1 SGHNT, CDR2 YENEEA. CDR3 length: 15 residues. Trimming removed 4 bases at V and 4 bases at J, with 13 bases between. CDR3 loop: CASSSSFSFTGELFF. The CDR3 coding sequence is TGTGCCAGCAGCTCCTCATTTAGTTTCACCGGGGAGCTGTTTTTT.

J is TRBJ1-3 and V is TRBV9; 7 bases line up with TRBD1. Germline V gene lookup returns CDR1 SGDLS and CDR2 YYNGEE. The CDR3 covers 16 residues. With V trimmed by 4 bases and J by 4 bases, 11 bases remained unmatched. CDR3 protein: CASSFRDSKAGNTIYF. The CDR3 region has the DNA TGTGCCAGCAGCTTCCGGGACAGTAAGGCGGGAAACACCATATATTTT.

In regard to this clone: This sample also contains other DNA sequences that code for the same CDR3. J is TRBJ2-5 and V is TRBV7-2; D not resolved. The germline V gene has CDR1 SGHTA and CDR2 FQGNSA. CDR3 length: 13 amino acids. Trimming stripped 1 base from V and 3 bases from J, with 6 bases between. CDR3 DNA sequence: TGTGCCAGCAGCTTAGTCCGGGAAGAGACCCAGTACTTC. Translation gives CASSLVREETQYF.

The gene calls are TRBV28 and TRBJ1-4; no clear D gene. This CDR3 comprises 14 residues. Germline CDR1 is MDHEN and CDR2 is SYDVKM. Trimming removed 5 bases from V and 7 bases from J, with 14 bases in between. The CDR3 region is CASSPFLGGEKLFF. For the CDR3, the DNA is TGTGCCAGCAGTCCCTTCCTAGGTGGTGAAAAACTGTTTTTT.

As regards this clone: The same CDR3 is also encoded by other DNA sequences in this sample. The genes are TRBV28 and TRBJ1-4; 7 bases fit TRBD1. The CDR3 loop spans 15 amino acids. Germline CDR1 MDHEN, CDR2 SYDVKM. Losses at the gene ends were 4 bases for V and 2 bases for J; bases not matched to a gene: 4. This CDR3 is CASSSTGATNEKLFF. As DNA, the CDR3 is TGTGCCAGCAGTTCCACAGGGGCCACTAATGAAAAACTGTTTTTT.

As to this clone: In the same sample, other DNA sequences code for this CDR3. The chain employs TRBV5-1 and TRBJ2-1, with D possibly being TRBD1 or TRBD2 (5 bases each). This CDR3 spans 15 amino acids. V lost 0 bases and J 4 bases, leaving 11 bases between the germline ends. CDR1 is SGHRS, CDR2 YFSETQ, per germline. CDR3 residues: CASSLGGASYNEQFF. The CDR3 DNA reads as TGCGCCAGCAGCTTGGGAGGGGCCTCATACAATGAGCAGTTCTTC.

On this clone itself: Distinct nucleotide sequences in the sample also encode this CDR3. The genes are TRBV5-1 and TRBJ1-1; D call uncertain. The CDR3 runs to 13 residues. V was clipped by 0 bases and J by 2 bases, with 5 bases between them. The germline V gene has CDR1 SGHRS and CDR2 YFSETQ. The CDR3, as DNA: TGCGCCAGCAGCTTGGGGCTCAACACTGAAGCTTTCTTT. It yields the protein CASSLGLNTEAFF.

In nucleotides, the CDR3 is TGTGCCAGCAGCGCGCGGGACACCAGCTATGGCTACACCTTC. Its protein product is CASSARDTSYGYTF. The chain is built from TRBV9 and TRBJ1-2; maybe TRBD1 (6 bases). Germline V gene sequence: CDR1 SGDLS, CDR2 YYNGEE. The CDR3 has 14 residues. Trimming took off 3 bases at V and 4 bases at J, with 13 bases between the two ends.

The rearrangement joins TRBV5-4 to TRBJ2-7; 8 bases map to TRBD2. V lost 3 bases and J lost 2; bases outside the gene matches: 10. Germline V lookup: CDR1 SGHNT, CDR2 YYREEE (reference sequence). The CDR3 consists of 16 residues. The DNA of the CDR3 is TGTGCCAGCAGCTCCGGGGGGGGACTTCCCACCTACGAGCAGTACTTC. Encoded protein: CASSSGGGLPTYEQYF. Full variable domain (rest looked up from reference TRBV5-4 and TRBJ2-7): ETGVTQSPTHLIKTRGQQVTLRCSSQSGHNTVSWYQQALGQGPQFIFQYYREEENGRGNFPPRFSGLQFPNYSSELNVNALELDDSALYLCASSSGGGLPTYEQYFGPGTRLTVT.

This clone showed up just a few times. The rearrangement links TRBV7-9 to TRBJ1-2; D gene uncertain. Germline assignment: CDR1 SEHNR and CDR2 FQNEAQ (reference sequence). V dropped 8 bases and J dropped 3 bases, with 16 bases sitting between them. The CDR3 consists of 14 residues. CDR3 sequence (DNA): TGTGCCAGCTGCCTAGGTAATAGGGACTATGGCTACACCTTC. It codes for CASCLGNRDYGYTF.

The CDR3 sequence is CASSDTGAPNEKLFF. DNA for the CDR3: TGTGCCAGCAGTGATACAGGGGCACCTAATGAAAAACTGTTTTTT. The chain uses TRBV6-1 and TRBJ1-4, with 7 bases identical to TRBD1. This CDR3 region has 15 residues. Germline loops: CDR1 MNHNS, CDR2 SASEGT. The trim removed 3 bases at V and 3 bases at J, leaving 4 bases unmatched.

The chain links TRBV7-9 to TRBJ2-7; 10 bases align to TRBD2. V dropped 5 bases and J dropped 1; count of bases not matched to a gene: 8. Germline lookup yields CDR1 SEHNR and CDR2 FQNEAQ (reference sequence). The CDR3 contains 16 residues. CDR3 nucleotide sequence: TGTGCCAGCAGCCCGAGGACTAGCGGAATTTCCTACGAGCAGTACTTC. It yields the protein CASSPRTSGISYEQYF.

The rearrangement links TRBV11-3 to TRBJ2-7; D not resolved. The CDR3 has 14 residues. V lost 2 bases, J lost 2 bases, and 10 bases lay in between. CDR1 and CDR2 (germline): SGHNT, YENEEA. CDR3 amino acids: CASSLSHLTYEQYF. CDR3 in DNA: TGTGCCAGCAGCTTATCACACCTAACCTACGAGCAGTACTTC. Together with reference TRBV11-3 and TRBJ2-7, the CDR3 gives the full variable domain: EAGVVQSPRYKIIEKKQPVAFWCNPISGHNTLYWYLQNLGQGPELLIRYENEEAVDDSQLPKDRFSAERLKGVDSTLKIQPAELGDSAVYLCASSLSHLTYEQYFGPGTRLTVT.